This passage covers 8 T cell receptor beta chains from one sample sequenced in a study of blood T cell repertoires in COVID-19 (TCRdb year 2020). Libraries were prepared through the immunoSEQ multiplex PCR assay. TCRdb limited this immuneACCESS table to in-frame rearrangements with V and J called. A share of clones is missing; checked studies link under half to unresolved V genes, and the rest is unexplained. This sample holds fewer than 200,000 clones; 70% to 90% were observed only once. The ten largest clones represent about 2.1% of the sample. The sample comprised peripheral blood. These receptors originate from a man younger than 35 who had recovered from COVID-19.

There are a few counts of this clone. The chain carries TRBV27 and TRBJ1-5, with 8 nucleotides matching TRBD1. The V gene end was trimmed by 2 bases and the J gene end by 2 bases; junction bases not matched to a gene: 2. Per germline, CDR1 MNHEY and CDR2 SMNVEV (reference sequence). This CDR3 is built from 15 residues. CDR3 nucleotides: TGTGCCAGCAGTTTAATGGGACAGGGCAATCAGCCCCAGCATTTT. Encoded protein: CASSLMGQGNQPQHF.

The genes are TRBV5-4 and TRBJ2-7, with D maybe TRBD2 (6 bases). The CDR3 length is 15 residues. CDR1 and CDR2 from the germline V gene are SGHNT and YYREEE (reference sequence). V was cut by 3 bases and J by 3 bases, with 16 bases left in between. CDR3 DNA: TGTGCCAGCAGCTCCGCGGGGCAGGGAGGCTACGAGCAGTACTTC. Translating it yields CASSSAGQGGYEQYF.

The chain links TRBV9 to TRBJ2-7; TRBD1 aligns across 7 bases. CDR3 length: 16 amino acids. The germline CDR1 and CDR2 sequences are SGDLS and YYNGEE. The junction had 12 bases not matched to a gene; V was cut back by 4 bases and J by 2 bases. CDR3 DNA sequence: TGTGCCAGCAGCCCTCACCCGGGCCAGGGGGCCTACGAGCAGTACTTC. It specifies CASSPHPGQGAYEQYF.

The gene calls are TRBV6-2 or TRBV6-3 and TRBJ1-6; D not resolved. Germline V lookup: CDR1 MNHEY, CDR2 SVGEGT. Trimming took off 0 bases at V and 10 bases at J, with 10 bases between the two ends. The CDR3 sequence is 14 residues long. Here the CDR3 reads CASSYSNRNSPLHF. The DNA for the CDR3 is TGTGCCAGCAGTTACTCGAACAGAAACTCACCCCTCCACTTT.

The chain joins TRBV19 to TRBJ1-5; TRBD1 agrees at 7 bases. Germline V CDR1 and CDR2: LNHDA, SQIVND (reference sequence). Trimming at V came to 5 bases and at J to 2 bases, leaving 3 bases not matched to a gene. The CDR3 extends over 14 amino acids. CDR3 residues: CASSPGQGNQPQHF. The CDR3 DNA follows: TGTGCCAGTAGTCCCGGACAGGGCAATCAGCCCCAGCATTTT.

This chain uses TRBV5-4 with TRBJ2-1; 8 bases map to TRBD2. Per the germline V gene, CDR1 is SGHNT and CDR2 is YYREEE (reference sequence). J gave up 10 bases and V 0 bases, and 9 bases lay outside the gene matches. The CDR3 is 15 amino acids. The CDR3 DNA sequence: TGTGCCAGCAGCTTGGGCGTAGCGGGAAGCTCGGAGCAGTTCTTC. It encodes CASSLGVAGSSEQFF.

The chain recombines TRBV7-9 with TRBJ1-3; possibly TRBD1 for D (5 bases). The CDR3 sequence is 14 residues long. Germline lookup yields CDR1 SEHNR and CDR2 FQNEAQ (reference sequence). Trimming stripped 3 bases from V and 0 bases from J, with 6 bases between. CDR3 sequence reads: CASSLTVSGNTIYF. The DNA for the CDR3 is TGTGCCAGCAGCTTGACAGTCTCTGGAAACACCATATATTTT.

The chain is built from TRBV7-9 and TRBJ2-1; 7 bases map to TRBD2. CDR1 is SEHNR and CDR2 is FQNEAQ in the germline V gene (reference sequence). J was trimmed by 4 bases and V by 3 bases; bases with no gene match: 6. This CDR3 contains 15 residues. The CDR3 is CASSFERGKYNEQFF. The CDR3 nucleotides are TGTGCCAGCAGCTTCGAGCGGGGTAAATACAATGAGCAGTTCTTC.